This TCR beta chain comes out of a study of OX40 agonist ivuxolimab in advanced cancers. Here immunoSEQ multiplex PCR was the method, and the copy in TCRdb shows in-frame clones only, minus some. Among 45,000 to 60,000 clones listed, about nine tenths were seen once. This clone was recorded once. The CDR3 totals 15 residues. Germline lookup yields CDR1 MNHNS and CDR2 SASEGT. Trimming removed 8 bases at V and 5 bases at J, with 21 bases between. The TCR was taken from an adult with an advanced solid tumor such as melanoma, head and neck, liver or kidney cancer. This chain links TRBV6-1 with TRBJ2-5, with D perhaps being TRBD1 or TRBD2 (5 bases each). The sample consisted of CD4+ or CD8+ T cells sorted from blood, taken in a trial of the OX40 agonist ivuxolimab. CDR3 coding DNA: TGTGCCAGCTCTCGAGGGACCGAAGGGGTGGAGACCCAGTACTTC. Residues: CASSRGTEGVETQYF.